This T cell receptor beta chain came from a study of OX40 agonist ivuxolimab in advanced cancers. Context from the whole study: Ivuxolimab was a fully human IgG2 agonistic monoclonal antibody targeting the costimulatory receptor OX40 (CD134). Intravenous ivuxolimab was administered to patients every 2 weeks at six dose levels: 0.01, 0.1, 0.3, 1.5, 3 and 10 mg/kg. Of the roughly 54 patients in dose escalation, about 20 had hepatocellular carcinoma, about 15 had melanoma, 9 had renal cell carcinoma and 9 had head and neck cancer. In the dose-escalation cohort, roughly 82% of patients were male, and the mean age was 60 years with a range of roughly 20 to 80. Patients were allowed to have had prior anti-PD-1, anti-PD-L1 or anti-CTLA-4 therapy, and 30% to 40% of the dose-escalation patients had been treated with checkpoint inhibitors. Partial responses were achieved by three dose-escalation patients, of whom one had hepatocellular carcinoma and two had cutaneous melanoma. The purpose of peripheral TCRbeta sequencing was to test whether ivuxolimab changed TCR sequence diversity and led to clonal T-cell expansion. The paper describes the monotherapy dose-escalation part (N of about 54 patients) of the phase I trial of ivuxolimab. Findings and caveats that apply to the study as a whole: Low levels of normalized T-cell clonal expansion were also seen in some patients who did not respond. At doses of 0.1 to 3.0 mg/kg, clonal expansion of both CD4+ and CD8+ T cells in blood was seen between baseline and week 6. Partial responders in the 0.1-3.0 mg/kg groups had among the lowest normalized peripheral clonal expansion, especially among CD8+ T cells. The antigen specificity of the peripheral T cells that underwent clonal expansion was not determined. After ivuxolimab, CD8+ T cells had more expanded clones than CD4+ T cells on average.

This clone was found once. Its binding antigen is unknown. Per-nucleotide qualities are absent, and no much larger clonotype sits a single base away. For sequencing of the TCRbeta CDR3 region, genomic DNA was extracted from the sorted cells. The immunoSEQ Assay was used for sequencing of TCRbeta CDR3 regions. Imported from immuneACCESS, the table was reduced by TCRdb to in-frame sequences with V and J called. These copies leave out some clones; in studies compared against another copy, an unresolved V gene accounts for under half, and the cause of the remainder is not known. The sample table holds more than 90,000 clones, of which around 85% were seen once. The ten largest clones represent more than 1.4% of the sample. Patients with a history of autoimmune disease or receiving systemic immunosuppression were excluded from the trial. Peripheral blood for TCR sequencing was collected from all dose cohorts at baseline, on cycle 4 day 1, and on cycle 7 day 1. The samples were drawn from a first-in-human, open-label, multicenter phase I dose-escalation trial of ivuxolimab. Adults with locally advanced or metastatic head and neck squamous cell, hepatocellular, melanoma or renal cell carcinoma were enrolled in the trial. CD4+ and CD8+ T cells were sorted separately from peripheral blood before TCR sequencing.

The input for sequencing was CD4+ or CD8+ T cells sorted from blood, taken in a trial of the OX40 agonist ivuxolimab. This TCR was recovered from an adult with an advanced solid tumor such as melanoma, head and neck, liver or kidney cancer.

The nucleotides are TGCGCCAGCAGCTACTTTAACACCTGGACTAGCGGGAGCAATGAGCAGTTCTTC. This yields the protein CASSYFNTWTSGSNEQFF. The chain links TRBV4-3 with TRBJ2-1; the central 13 bases match TRBD2. Inclusive of the bounding cysteine and phenylalanine, the CDR3 is 18 residues long. Only the CDR3 region is kept as DNA, spanning 54 bases read in frame from base 1. CDR1 LGHNA and CDR2 YSLEER were looked up in the germline V gene. The V end gives up 5 bases and the J end 6 bases, leaving 13 bases in the junction not matched to a gene.